The clone carrying this T cell receptor (beta chain) has ten or more counts. What it binds is unknown. These data are taken from a study of blood T cells in healthy people across ages. Alongside a J-beta primer mix, a sample-barcoded 5' primer served in a second PCR lasting 7 to 11 cycles. Each cDNA molecule carried a tag from a template-switch adaptor that contained 12 random nucleotides. From the 5' RACE reads, TCRdb called clonotypes with MiXCR, one entry per CDR3 protein. This table holds about 590,000 distinct CDR3 sequences, roughly 31% found once. Trimming removed 4 bases at V and 6 bases at J, with 13 bases between. This CDR3 spans 14 amino acids. CDR1 is SGDLS, CDR2 YYNGEE, per germline. Study-wide points: Diversity of TCR beta per million T cells declined in a roughly linear way with age.

The chain recombines TRBV9 with TRBJ1-4; possibly TRBD1 for D (5 bases). This clonotype was obtained from an elderly woman in good health. The specimen sequenced was blood. The CDR3 is CASSRGGTDEKLFF. CDR3 DNA: TGTGCCAGCAGCCGGGGGGGGACCGATGAAAAACTGTTTTTT.